The T cell receptor beta chain under discussion was sequenced for a study of graft-versus-host responses after intestinal transplantation (dated by TCRdb to about 2021). As for the study more broadly: The transplants that recipients got were multivisceral, liver-intestinal, or isolated intestinal. Anti-thymocyte globulin induction was given to all recipients, followed by maintenance tacrolimus and steroids for roughly 3 years. After intestinal transplantation, graft-versus-host and host-versus-graft alloreactive T cell clones in the graft, circulation and bone marrow were tracked using bulk TCR-beta CDR3 sequencing. To identify alloreactive clones, pre-transplant mixed lymphocyte reaction products were sequenced and then compared with unstimulated pre-transplant donor and recipient T cells. A cohort of 24 intestinal transplant recipients, including one retransplant, was enrolled, and a few patients lacking pretransplant specimens were excluded. Donor T cell macrochimerism was defined as a peak of at least 4% donor T cells among recipient peripheral blood mononuclear cells. Rather than being sequenced by the commercial service, samples from a few later patients were sequenced in-house on an Illumina MiSeq and processed with MiXCR. The research as a whole found: GvH clones turned up in recipient bone marrow, with some appearing earlier in ileal mucosa or blood, a pattern consistent with an intestinal mucosal origin. Peak levels of circulating GvH clones were associated with declines in HvG clones early after transplant. High GvH to HvG T cell clonal ratios were observed in the allografts of patients with donor T cell macrochimerism. The conclusions were limited by the relatively low number and heterogeneity of the intestinal transplant patients.

The protocol used for the library was the immunoSEQ multiplex PCR assay. For most patients, genomic DNA was isolated using the Qiagen DNeasy Blood and Tissue Kit and was shipped frozen to Adaptive Biotechnologies for TCR sequencing. For most patients, high-throughput TCR-beta CDR3 sequencing of genomic DNA was performed by Adaptive Biotechnologies. Turning to the authors' computational methods: TCR sequencing data for more than 15 patients were retrieved from Adaptive's ImmunoSEQ software; a few other patients were processed with MiXCR and VDJtools. CD4 versus CD8 sorting errors were corrected by removing sequences found in both subsets at a frequency ratio below 5:1. CDR3 nucleotide sequences shared between donor and recipient were removed because their origin could not be assigned. To be classed as alloreactive, a clone needed at least 2-fold expansion over unstimulated cells and a minimum CFSE-low frequency of 0.002% (template counts) or 0.001% (read counts). A clone was considered mappable if detected in the sequenced pre-transplant spleen, lymph node, or MLR CFSE-low populations of the donor or recipient. Cumulative frequency of alloreactive clones was calculated as a percentage of all sequences weighted by copy number. TCRdb provides this immuneACCESS table in a form limited to in-frame rearrangements. Some clones are lacking; in checked studies, under half of them reflect an unresolved V gene, and why the rest are absent is not known. V and J calls and clone size follow that table, whereas D and trimming were derived from the DNA. The sample includes about 59,000 clones, with around 92% observed a single time. In total, the top ten clones hold roughly 0.4% of the sample.

Per the publication, the time point label means: cells obtained before transplantation from donor or recipient. CD3+CD4+ and CD3+CD8+ populations were FACS-sorted from unstimulated pre-transplant donor and recipient cells taken from spleen or lymph nodes. The germline V gene encodes CDR1 MDHEN and CDR2 SYDVKM. V is cut by 1 base and J by 6 bases, and the space between the germline ends is 16 bases. Spanning cysteine to phenylalanine, the CDR3 consists of 16 amino acids. This entry keeps only the CDR3 DNA: 48 bases, framed from base 1. Comments on this clone: Its antigen remains unidentified. No qualities accompany the bases; no much larger clone lies one base away.

The source is a human donor who was the organ donor for an intestinal transplant. Sequences were derived from unstimulated CD4+ T cells sorted from spleen or lymph node cells, sampled before transplant. The rearrangement joined TRBV28 to TRBJ2-1; the D gene is unclear. The DNA reads TGTGCCAGCAGTTTATACCCGAGTATAATTGGCAATGAGCAGTTCTTC. Protein translation: CASSLYPSIIGNEQFF. The CDR3 plus the reference TRBV28 and TRBJ2-1 genes for the other parts give the full variable domain: DVKVTQSSRYLVKRTGEKVFLECVQDMDHENMFWYRQDPGLGLRLIYFSYDVKMKEKGDIPEGYSVSREKKERFSLILESASTNQTSMYLCASSLYPSIIGNEQFFGPGTRLTVL.